This TCR beta chain was sequenced for a study of cytomegalovirus exposure and HLA in healthy donors. The PCR was carried out with 60 Vbeta primers and 13 Jbeta primers. Sequencing was performed with immunoSEQ multiplex PCR; in TCRdb, only in-frame clones are kept and a portion is missing. The table shows about 160,000 clones, with about four fifths occurring only once. The receptor was isolated from a man aged 50 to 59 in good health and CMV-seropositive. Material for sequencing was PBMCs.

This CDR3 reads CASRQGQLNTEAFF. The CDR3 coding sequence is TGTGCCAGCAGACAGGGACAGTTGAACACTGAAGCTTTCTTT. The gene calls are TRBV6-1 and TRBJ1-1, with 7 bases lining up with TRBD1. J gave up 0 bases and V 6 bases, and 4 bases lay outside the gene matches. CDR3 size: 14 residues. The germline gives CDR1 MNHNS, CDR2 SASEGT.